One sample yielded the 24 T cell receptor beta chains listed below, sequenced in a study of cytomegalovirus exposure and HLA in healthy donors. PCR employed 60 Vbeta and 13 Jbeta primers. Using immunoSEQ multiplex PCR, the repertoire was profiled, and TCRdb retains in-frame clones only, with some absent. Found here are 140,000 to 150,000 clones, 79% of them singletons; the top ten hold about 6.9%. The sample was PBMCs. The receptors here all came from a woman in her forties in good health and CMV-seropositive.

The chain carries TRBV6-1 and TRBJ2-7; 8 positions match TRBD1. Germline V gene lookup returns CDR1 MNHNS and CDR2 SASEGT. The CDR3 runs 14 residues. J lost 0 bases, V lost 5 bases, and 3 bases had no gene match. The CDR3 protein is CASSRQGSSYEQYF. The CDR3 region has the DNA TGTGCCAGCAGTCGACAGGGGAGCTCCTACGAGCAGTACTTC.

There are a few counts of this clone. The chain couples TRBV2 to TRBJ2-3; 8 bases are a match to TRBD2. The CDR3 runs 14 residues. Germline CDR1 and CDR2: SNHLY and FYNNEI. The junction had 6 bases not matched to a gene; V was cut back by 2 bases and J by 8 bases. CDR3 amino acids: CASSERRGDSTQYF. CDR3 nucleotide sequence: TGTGCCAGCAGTGAAAGGCGGGGGGATAGTACGCAGTATTTT.

A remark on this clone: Likely a read error: the CDR3 ends without its conserved phenylalanine or tryptophan. It is unclear where the CDR3 begins or ends on the DNA, so no DNA is shown, and the CDR3 is as TCRdb lists it. Here the CDR3 reads CASSLGPDRESLT. J is TRBJ1-1 and V is TRBV7-6; the table calls TRBD1, which could not be checked here. CDR1 is SGHVS, CDR2 FNYEAQ, per germline. The CDR3 is made up of 13 amino acids, end residues included.

The chain uses TRBV2 and TRBJ2-7, with 8 bases identical to TRBD2. The CDR3 runs to 14 residues. Looked up from germline, CDR1 is SNHLY and CDR2 is FYNNEI. Germline trimming cut 7 bases from V and 5 bases from J; bases unmatched to any gene: 10. The CDR3 DNA follows: TGTGCCAGCAAAGGGGTGGCGGGGGGCAACGAGCAGTACTTC. Its protein product is CASKGVAGGNEQYF.

This rearrangement joins TRBV6-4 to TRBJ1-2, with a tentative D call TRBD1 (5 bases). This CDR3 has 15 amino acids. Germline-derived CDR1 and CDR2 are MRHNA and SNTAGT. Trimming took 2 bases from V and 6 from J, leaving 16 bases between them. CDR3 coding DNA: TGTGCCAGCAGTGACCTGAAGCAGGGTGATGATGGCTACACCTTC. It yields the protein CASSDLKQGDDGYTF.

This clone was seen just once. The rearrangement joins TRBV6-1 to TRBJ1-4; TRBD1 matches 9 bases. V trimming: 2 bases; J trimming: 8 bases; junction bases outside the gene matches: 6. Per the germline V gene, CDR1 is MNHNS and CDR2 is SASEGT. This CDR3 contains 15 residues. The DNA for the CDR3 is TGTGCCAGCAGTGAACCGGGACAGGGCGGAGAAAAACTGTTTTTT. Protein sequence: CASSEPGQGGEKLFF.

The chain combines TRBV18 with TRBJ2-7; 8 positions match TRBD1. Germline lookup yields CDR1 KGHSH and CDR2 LQKENI. With 0 bases clipped from V and 1 base from J, the junction kept 8 bases outside the gene matches. The CDR3 length is 17 residues. The CDR3 is CASSPPLNRGRSYEQYF. CDR3 nucleotide sequence: TGTGCCAGCTCACCACCTCTTAACAGGGGGAGATCCTACGAGCAGTACTTC.

The chain joins TRBV30 to TRBJ1-1; 8 bases are a match to TRBD1. The ends lost 0 bases at V and 11 bases at J; junction bases unmatched: 8. From germline, CDR1 is GTSNPN and CDR2 SVGIG (reference sequence). The length of the CDR3 is 13 residues. In nucleotides, the CDR3 is TGTGCCTGGAGTGTGGGACAGGCGTCAGGGGCTTTCTTT. Translation gives CAWSVGQASGAFF.

The chain combines TRBV6-5 with TRBJ2-1; 15 bases align to TRBD2. Trimming cost V 4 bases and J 8 bases; bases outside gene matches: 3. The CDR3 loop spans 15 amino acids. The germline V gene encodes CDR1 MNHEY and CDR2 SVGAGI. The CDR3 DNA is TGTGCCAGCAGTTCCGGACTAGCGGGGGGGGATGAGCAGTTCTTC. It is translated as CASSSGLAGGDEQFF.

Turning to this clone: The germline gene is not matched at one end of the junction; a read error may be the cause. The chain couples TRBV6-5 to TRBJ1-3; possibly TRBD1 for D (5 bases). The CDR3 runs to 15 residues. Germline V gene sequence: CDR1 MNHEY, CDR2 SVGAGI. CDR3 sequence reads: CAGSSGGAGGNTIYF. The CDR3 bases are TGTGCCGGCAGTTCAGGCGGGGCCGGAGGAAACACCATATATTTT.

The rearrangement links TRBV5-1 to TRBJ2-1; 10 bases are shared with TRBD2. The CDR3 spans 16 residues. Germline trimming cut 1 base from V and 5 bases from J; bases unmatched to any gene: 6. The germline CDR1 and CDR2 sequences are SGHRS and YFSETQ. CDR3 coding DNA: TGCGCCAGCAGCTTGAGAGCGGGGGGGCAGAACAATGAGCAGTTCTTC. Translating it yields CASSLRAGGQNNEQFF.

The V call is TRBV7-2, the J call TRBJ1-1; no clear D gene. The CDR3 has 13 residues. From germline, CDR1 is SGHTA and CDR2 FQGNSA. V was cut by 4 bases and J by 1 base, with 7 bases left in between. In DNA form, the CDR3 reads TGTGCCAGCAGCTCTTACGGGAACACTGAAGCTTTCTTT. It encodes CASSSYGNTEAFF. The full variable domain, in which reference TRBV7-2 and TRBJ1-1 provide the parts outside the CDR3, is GAGVSQSPSNKVTEKGKDVELRCDPISGHTALYWYRQSLGQGLEFLIYFQGNSAPDKSGLPSDRFSAERTGGSVSTLTIQRTQQEDSAVYLCASSSYGNTEAFFGQGTRLTVV.

The chain employs TRBV2 and TRBJ2-1; TRBD1 is a possible D gene (6 bases). This CDR3 is built from 14 residues. Trimming took 7 bases from V and 1 from J, leaving 11 bases between them. CDR1 and CDR2 from the germline V gene are SNHLY and FYNNEI. CDR3 bases: TGTGCCAGCAAAGGACAGAGGTCCTACAATGAGCAGTTCTTC. It yields the protein CASKGQRSYNEQFF.

This clone was seen only once. The chain is built from TRBV6-1 and TRBJ1-2; tentatively, D is TRBD1 (5 bases). The V gene lost 1 base and the J gene lost 4 bases, with 7 bases spanning the gap. Looked up from germline, CDR1 is MNHNS and CDR2 is SASEGT. There are 13 residues in the CDR3. CDR3 amino acids: CASSEGQSYGYTF. The DNA of the CDR3 is TGTGCCAGCAGTGAAGGACAGTCCTATGGCTACACCTTC.

The V gene is TRBV18, the J gene TRBJ2-2, with D uncertain. The CDR3 consists of 14 residues. Between the trimmed V and J ends, which lost 4 bases and 1 base, there was a span of 7 bases. Germline loops: CDR1 KGHSH, CDR2 LQKENI. The CDR3 region has the DNA TGTGCCAGCTCACAGTCAGAGAACACCGGGGAGCTGTTTTTT. It specifies CASSQSENTGELFF.

V usage is TRBV15 and J usage is TRBJ1-2; no clear D gene. Germline loops: CDR1 LNHNV, CDR2 YYDKDF (reference sequence). The CDR3 loop spans 15 amino acids. V gave up 0 bases and J gave up 4 bases, with 12 bases separating them. The CDR3 bases are TGTGCCACCAGCAGAGATTTAGGCTACAGCTATGGCTACACCTTC. This codes for CATSRDLGYSYGYTF.

The CDR3 reads CASSPDRGRGYGYTF. The CDR3 DNA follows: TGTGCCAGCAGTCCGGACAGGGGGCGAGGTTATGGCTACACCTTC. This chain joins TRBV6-1 and TRBJ1-2, with 11 positions matching TRBD1. Germline V gene data show CDR1 as MNHNS and CDR2 as SASEGT. This CDR3 is 15 amino acids long. Trimming at V came to 5 bases and at J to 5 bases, leaving 7 bases not matched to a gene.

The chain recombines TRBV6-6 with TRBJ1-1; possible D gene TRBD1, 5 bases. V was shortened by 7 bases and J by 0 bases, with 15 bases between the two germline ends. The CDR3 sequence is 15 residues long. CDR1 and CDR2 (germline): MNHNY, SVGAGI (reference sequence). In DNA form, the CDR3 reads TGTGCCAGCACCCGGGGGGAAGCATTGAACACTGAAGCTTTCTTT. Its translation: CASTRGEALNTEAFF.

The V gene is TRBV11-1, the J gene TRBJ2-1, with 7 bases lining up with TRBD1. This CDR3 has 16 residues. In germline, CDR1 is SGHAT, CDR2 FQDESV (reference sequence). V trimming: 4 bases; J trimming: 0 bases; junction bases outside the gene matches: 6. The CDR3 sequence: CASSSRQGSSYNEQFF. Written as DNA, the CDR3 is TGTGCCAGCAGCTCTAGACAGGGTAGCTCCTACAATGAGCAGTTCTTC.

The gene calls are TRBV7-6 and TRBJ2-4; a weak D match, TRBD1 (6 bases). This CDR3 has 15 residues. The germline CDR1 and CDR2 sequences are SGHVS and FNYEAQ. V shed 1 base and J shed 6 bases, with 13 bases lying between them. Here the CDR3 DNA reads TGTGCCAGCAGCTTAGTAGGGGGAGTCGGAAACATTCAGTACTTC. It translates to CASSLVGGVGNIQYF.

The gene calls are TRBV10-3 and TRBJ2-7; 12 bases align to TRBD1. The CDR3 has 14 amino acids. V lost 7 bases and J lost 4; bases outside the gene matches: 5. The germline V gene has CDR1 ENHRY and CDR2 SYGVKD. CDR3 region: CAIKAGQGAYEQYF. CDR3 in DNA: TGTGCCATCAAAGCGGGACAGGGGGCGTACGAGCAGTACTTC.

The gene calls are TRBV7-2 and TRBJ2-4; 8 bases line up with TRBD2. The CDR3 is made up of 18 amino acids. The germline gives CDR1 SGHTA, CDR2 FQGNSA. Unmatched junction bases numbered 14, after V lost 3 bases and J lost 4 bases. In DNA, the CDR3 is TGTGCCAGCAGCTTTAGCTGGAGGCGGGGGGCCTTTAAAAACATTCAGTACTTC. It encodes CASSFSWRRGAFKNIQYF.

The V gene is TRBV5-1, the J gene TRBJ2-1, with 11 bases identical to TRBD2. Trimming at V came to 5 bases and at J to 2 bases, leaving 6 bases not matched to a gene. Germline V gene sequence: CDR1 SGHRS, CDR2 YFSETQ. The CDR3 consists of 16 residues. The CDR3 reads CASRPRSGGAYNEQFF. CDR3 bases: TGCGCCAGCAGACCTCGTAGCGGGGGGGCCTACAATGAGCAGTTCTTC.

The CDR3 nucleotides are TGTGCCAGCAGTTTACGGCTCGCGGGTTACGAGCAGTACTTC. Its translation is CASSLRLAGYEQYF. The V and J genes are TRBV28 and TRBJ2-7; a weak D match, TRBD2 (5 bases). This CDR3 region has 14 residues. Trimming removed 2 bases from V and 4 bases from J, with 12 bases in between. CDR1 is MDHEN and CDR2 is SYDVKM in the germline V gene.